This T cell receptor (beta chain) is drawn from a study of beta chain features in type 1 diabetes. Study-wide context: Across all samples, roughly 100,000,000 sorted cells were examined.

The germline CDR1 and CDR2 sequences are GTSNPN and SVGIG (reference sequence). Trimming stripped 3 bases from V and 0 bases from J, with 23 bases between. CDR3 length: 19 amino acids. The investigators reverse transcribed all of the isolated RNA, so they sequenced expressed TCRB transcripts. TCRdb's table, derived via immunoSEQ multiplex PCR, lists solely in-frame clones and lacks some. The repertoire holds roughly 150,000 clones, with approximately 9.1% as singletons. This TCR came from a woman under 30 in good health. Material: central memory CD4+ T cells from blood. The rearrangement joins TRBV30 to TRBJ1-4, with D possibly matching TRBD1 (6 bases). DNA for the CDR3: TGTGCCTGGAGGGGAAGGCAGGGGCCGCCCCTTGCAACTAATGAAAAACTGTTTTTT. Protein: CAWRGRQGPPLATNEKLFF.